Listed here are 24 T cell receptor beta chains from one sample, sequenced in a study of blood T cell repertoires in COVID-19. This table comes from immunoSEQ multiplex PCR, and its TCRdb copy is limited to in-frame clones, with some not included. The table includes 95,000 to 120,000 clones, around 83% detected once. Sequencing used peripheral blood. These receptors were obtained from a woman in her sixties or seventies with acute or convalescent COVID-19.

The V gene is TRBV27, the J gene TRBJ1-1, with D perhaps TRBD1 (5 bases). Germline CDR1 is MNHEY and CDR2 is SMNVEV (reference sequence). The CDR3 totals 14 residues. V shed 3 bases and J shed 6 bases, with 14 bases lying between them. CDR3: CASSLWGVGAEAFF. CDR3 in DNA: TGTGCCAGCAGTTTGTGGGGGGTTGGGGCTGAAGCTTTCTTT.

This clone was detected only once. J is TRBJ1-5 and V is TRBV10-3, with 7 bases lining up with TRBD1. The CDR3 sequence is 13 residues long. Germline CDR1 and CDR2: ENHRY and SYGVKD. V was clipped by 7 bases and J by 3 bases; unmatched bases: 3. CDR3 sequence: CAIKTGDNQPQHF. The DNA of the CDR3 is TGTGCCATCAAAACAGGGGACAATCAGCCCCAGCATTTT.

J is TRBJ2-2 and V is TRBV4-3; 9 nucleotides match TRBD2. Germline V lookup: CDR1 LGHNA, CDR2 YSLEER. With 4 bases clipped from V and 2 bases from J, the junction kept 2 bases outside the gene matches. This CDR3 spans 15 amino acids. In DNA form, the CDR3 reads TGCGCCAGCAGCCTGACTAGCGGAAACACCGGGGAGCTGTTTTTT. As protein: CASSLTSGNTGELFF.

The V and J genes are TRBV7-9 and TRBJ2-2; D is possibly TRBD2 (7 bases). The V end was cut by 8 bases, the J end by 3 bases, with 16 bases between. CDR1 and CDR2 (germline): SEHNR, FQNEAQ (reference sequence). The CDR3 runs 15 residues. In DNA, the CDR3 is TGTGCCAGCGCCGGGGGGACATTGGACACCGGGGAGCTGTTTTTT. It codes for CASAGGTLDTGELFF.

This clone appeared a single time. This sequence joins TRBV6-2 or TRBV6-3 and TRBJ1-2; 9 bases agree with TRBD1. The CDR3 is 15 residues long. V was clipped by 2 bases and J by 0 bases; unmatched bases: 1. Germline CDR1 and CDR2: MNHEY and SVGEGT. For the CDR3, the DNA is TGTGCCAGCAGTTACCGGGACAGGGCTAACTATGGCTACACCTTC. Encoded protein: CASSYRDRANYGYTF.

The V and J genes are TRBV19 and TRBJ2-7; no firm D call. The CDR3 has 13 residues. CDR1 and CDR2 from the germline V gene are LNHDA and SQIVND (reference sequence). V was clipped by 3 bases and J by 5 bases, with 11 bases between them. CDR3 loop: CASSMISGHEQYF. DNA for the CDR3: TGTGCCAGTAGTATGATCAGTGGCCACGAGCAGTACTTC.

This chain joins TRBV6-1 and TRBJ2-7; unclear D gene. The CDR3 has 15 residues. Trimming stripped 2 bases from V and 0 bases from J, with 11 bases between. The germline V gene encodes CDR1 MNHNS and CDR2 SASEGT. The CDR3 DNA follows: TGTGCCAGCAGTGAAAAGTATAGGAGCTCCTACGAGCAGTACGTC. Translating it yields CASSEKYRSSYEQYV.

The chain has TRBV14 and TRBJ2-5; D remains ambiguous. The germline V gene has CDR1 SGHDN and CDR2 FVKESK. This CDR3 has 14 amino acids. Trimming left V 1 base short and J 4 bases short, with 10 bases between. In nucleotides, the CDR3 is TGTGCCAGCAGCCAAGGAGCGTTCGGAGAGACCCAGTACTTC. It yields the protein CASSQGAFGETQYF.

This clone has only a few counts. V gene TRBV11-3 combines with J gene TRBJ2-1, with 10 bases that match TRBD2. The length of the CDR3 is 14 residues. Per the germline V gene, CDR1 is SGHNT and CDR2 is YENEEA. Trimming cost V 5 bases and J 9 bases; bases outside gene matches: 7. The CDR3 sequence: CASSRKREGGEQFF. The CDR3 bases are TGTGCCAGCAGCCGGAAGCGGGAGGGTGGTGAGCAGTTCTTC.

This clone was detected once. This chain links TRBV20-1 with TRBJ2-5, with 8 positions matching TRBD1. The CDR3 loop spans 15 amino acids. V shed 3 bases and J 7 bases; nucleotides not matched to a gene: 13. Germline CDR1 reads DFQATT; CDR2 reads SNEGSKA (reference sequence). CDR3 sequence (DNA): TGCAGTGCTAGTCGACAGGGGCGATACCCATGGACCCAGTACTTC. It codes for CSASRQGRYPWTQYF.

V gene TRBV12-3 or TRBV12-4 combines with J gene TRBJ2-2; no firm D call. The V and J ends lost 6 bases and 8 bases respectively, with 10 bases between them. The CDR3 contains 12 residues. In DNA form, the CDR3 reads TGTGCCAGCAGCCAAGCTAGAGGGGAGCTGTTTTTT. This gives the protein CASSQARGELFF.

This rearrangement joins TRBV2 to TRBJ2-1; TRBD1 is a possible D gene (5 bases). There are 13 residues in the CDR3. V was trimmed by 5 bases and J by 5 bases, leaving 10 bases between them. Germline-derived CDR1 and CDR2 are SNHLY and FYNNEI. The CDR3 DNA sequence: TGTGCCAGCAGTACAGGAGCAAACAATGAGCAGTTCTTC. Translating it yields CASSTGANNEQFF.

The CDR3 region is CATGGTDTQYF. The CDR3 DNA follows: TGTGCTACAGGGGGCACAGATACGCAGTATTTT. The chain employs TRBV27 and TRBJ2-3; 7 nucleotides agree with TRBD1. The CDR3 extends over 11 amino acids. The V gene's germline CDR1 is MNHEY and CDR2 SMNVEV (reference sequence).

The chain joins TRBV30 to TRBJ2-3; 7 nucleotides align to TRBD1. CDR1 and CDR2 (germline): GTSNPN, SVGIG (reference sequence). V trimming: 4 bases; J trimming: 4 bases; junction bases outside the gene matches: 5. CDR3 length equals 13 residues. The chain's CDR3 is CAWIKGAADTQYF. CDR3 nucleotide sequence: TGTGCCTGGATAAAGGGGGCTGCAGATACGCAGTATTTT.

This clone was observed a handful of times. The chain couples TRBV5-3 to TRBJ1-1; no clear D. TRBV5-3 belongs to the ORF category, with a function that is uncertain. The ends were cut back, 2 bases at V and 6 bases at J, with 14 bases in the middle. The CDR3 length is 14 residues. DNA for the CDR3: TGTGCCAGAAGCTTCCCCAAGAGCGGAGCTGAAGCTTTCTTT. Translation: CARSFPKSGAEAFF.

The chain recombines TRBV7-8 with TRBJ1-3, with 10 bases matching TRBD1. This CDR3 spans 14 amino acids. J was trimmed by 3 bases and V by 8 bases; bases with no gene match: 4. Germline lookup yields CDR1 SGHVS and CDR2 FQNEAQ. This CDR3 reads CASLRDRGGNTIYF. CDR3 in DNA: TGTGCCAGCCTAAGGGACAGGGGTGGAAACACCATATATTTT.

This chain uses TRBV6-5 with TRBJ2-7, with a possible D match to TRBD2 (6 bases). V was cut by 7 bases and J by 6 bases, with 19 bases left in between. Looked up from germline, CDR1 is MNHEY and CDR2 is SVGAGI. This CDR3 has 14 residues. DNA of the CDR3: TGTGCCAGCACCACCGGGACTCAAAACGCCGAGCAGTACGTC. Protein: CASTTGTQNAEQYV.

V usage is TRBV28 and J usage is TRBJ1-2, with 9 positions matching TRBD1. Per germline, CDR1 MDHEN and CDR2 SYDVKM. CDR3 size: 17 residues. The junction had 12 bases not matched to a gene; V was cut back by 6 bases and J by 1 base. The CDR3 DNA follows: TGTGCCAGCAGCCTATTCCCCGGGACAGGGTTTAACTATGGCTACACCTTC. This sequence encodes CASSLFPGTGFNYGYTF.

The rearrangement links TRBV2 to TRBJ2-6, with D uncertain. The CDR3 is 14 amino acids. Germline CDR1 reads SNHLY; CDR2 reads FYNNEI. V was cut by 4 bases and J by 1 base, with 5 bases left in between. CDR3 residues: CASSASSGANVLTF. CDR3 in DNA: TGTGCCAGCAGTGCGTCGTCTGGGGCCAACGTCCTGACTTTC.

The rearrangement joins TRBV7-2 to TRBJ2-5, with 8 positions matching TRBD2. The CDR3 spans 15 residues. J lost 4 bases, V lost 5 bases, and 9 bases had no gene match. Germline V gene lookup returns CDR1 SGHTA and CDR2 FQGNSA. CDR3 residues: CASSSEGTRGETQYF. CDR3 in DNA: TGTGCCAGCAGCAGCGAAGGGACTAGGGGAGAGACCCAGTACTTC. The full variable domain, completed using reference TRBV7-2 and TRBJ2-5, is GAGVSQSPSNKVTEKGKDVELRCDPISGHTALYWYRQSLGQGLEFLIYFQGNSAPDKSGLPSDRFSAERTGGSVSTLTIQRTQQEDSAVYLCASSSEGTRGETQYFGPGTRLLVL.

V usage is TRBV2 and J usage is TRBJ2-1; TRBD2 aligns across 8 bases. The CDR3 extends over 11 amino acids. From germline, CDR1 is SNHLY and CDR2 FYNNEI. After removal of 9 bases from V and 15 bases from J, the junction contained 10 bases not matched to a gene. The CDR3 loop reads CASGTGTRGFF. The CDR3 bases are TGTGCCAGTGGGACCGGGACTAGGGGGTTCTTC.

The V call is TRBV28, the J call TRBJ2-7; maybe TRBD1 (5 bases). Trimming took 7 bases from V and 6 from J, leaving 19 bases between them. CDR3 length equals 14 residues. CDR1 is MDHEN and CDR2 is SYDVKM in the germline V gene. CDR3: CASISGQGWGEQYF. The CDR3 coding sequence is TGTGCCAGCATTTCGGGTCAGGGCTGGGGCGAGCAGTACTTC.

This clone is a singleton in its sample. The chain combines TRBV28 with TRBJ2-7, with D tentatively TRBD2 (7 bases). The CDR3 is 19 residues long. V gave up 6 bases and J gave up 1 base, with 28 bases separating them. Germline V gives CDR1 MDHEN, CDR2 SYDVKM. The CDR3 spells CASSGNRARSGRSSYEQYF. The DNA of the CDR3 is TGTGCCAGCAGCGGTAACAGGGCGCGGTCCGGGAGGTCTTCCTACGAGCAGTACTTC.

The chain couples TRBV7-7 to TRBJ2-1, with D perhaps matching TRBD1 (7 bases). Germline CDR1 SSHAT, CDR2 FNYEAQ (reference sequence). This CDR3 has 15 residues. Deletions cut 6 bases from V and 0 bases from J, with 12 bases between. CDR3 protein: CASSPGGSSYNEQFF. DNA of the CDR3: TGTGCCAGCAGTCCAGGGGGGAGCTCCTACAATGAGCAGTTCTTC.